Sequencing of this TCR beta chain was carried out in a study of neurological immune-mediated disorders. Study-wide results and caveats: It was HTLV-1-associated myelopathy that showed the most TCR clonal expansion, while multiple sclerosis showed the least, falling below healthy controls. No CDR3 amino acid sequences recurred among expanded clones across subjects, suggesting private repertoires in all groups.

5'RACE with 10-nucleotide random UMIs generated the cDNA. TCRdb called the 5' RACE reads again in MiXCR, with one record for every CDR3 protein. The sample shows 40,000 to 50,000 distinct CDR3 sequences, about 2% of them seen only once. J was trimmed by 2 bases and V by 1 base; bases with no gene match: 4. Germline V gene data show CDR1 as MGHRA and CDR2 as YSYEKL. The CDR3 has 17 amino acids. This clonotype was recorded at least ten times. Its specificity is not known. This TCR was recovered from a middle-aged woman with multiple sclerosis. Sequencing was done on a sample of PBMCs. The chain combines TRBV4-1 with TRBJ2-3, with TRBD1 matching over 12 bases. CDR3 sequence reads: CASSQGLGQGATDTQYF. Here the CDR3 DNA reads TGCGCCAGCAGCCAAGGACTGGGACAGGGGGCCACAGATACGCAGTATTTT.